Listed below are T cell receptor beta chains from one sample, sequenced in a study of cytomegalovirus exposure and HLA in healthy donors. Clones were read by immunoSEQ multiplex PCR, and TCRdb kept only the in-frame ones, dropping some. The table has tens of thousands of clones, 70% to 85% seen once. Material for sequencing was PBMCs. These receptors originate from a human donor in good health. Each CDR3 is given with its conserved first and last residue. A D gene is named only where the DNA matches it firmly. Size is stated for part of the rows, as once, few or many counts, or as a class when the clone is expanded.

d_gene	j_gene	abundance	v_gene	CDR3aa	CDR3nt
TRBD1	TRBJ1-2	-	TRBV5-1	CASSLGDRGHDYGYTF	TGCGCCAGCAGCTTGGGAGACAGGGGGCACGACTATGGCTACACCTTC
TRBD1	TRBJ1-1	-	TRBV12-5	CASGLVVDIRGPAEAFF	TGTGCTAGTGGTTTGGTGGTGGATATCAGGGGGCCGGCTGAAGCTTTCTTT
TRBD1	TRBJ1-5	-	TRBV30	CAWRTGPNQPQHF	TGTGCCTGGAGGACAGGGCCCAATCAGCCCCAGCATTTT
TRBD1	TRBJ1-2	-	TRBV30	CAWGTGLYGYTF	TGTGCCTGGGGGACAGGGCTCTATGGCTACACCTTC
-	TRBJ1-3	-	TRBV30	CAWSQGPGNTIYF	TGTGCCTGGAGTCAGGGGCCTGGAAACACCATATATTTT
-	TRBJ2-7	-	TRBV27	CASSLSGGNEQYF	TGTGCCAGCAGTTTATCGGGAGGCAACGAGCAGTACTTC
-	TRBJ1-5	-	TRBV5-1	CASSLGLETDSNQPQHF	TGCGCCAGCAGCTTGGGCCTTGAGACAGATAGCAATCAGCCCCAGCATTTT
TRBD2	TRBJ2-6	-	TRBV13	CASSPGLATGANVLTF	TGTGCCAGCAGCCCGGGACTAGCGACCGGGGCCAACGTCCTGACTTTC
TRBD2	TRBJ2-1	-	TRBV4-1	CASSQEAGGSEQFF	TGCGCCAGCAGCCAAGAGGCGGGGGGAAGTGAGCAGTTCTTC
-	TRBJ2-5	-	TRBV4-1	CASSQVRVLSQETQYF	TGCGCCAGCAGCCAAGTGAGGGTATTAAGCCAAGAGACCCAGTACTTC
TRBD1	TRBJ1-5	few	TRBV15	CATSRGIQGAVQPQHF	TGTGCCACCAGCAGAGGGATACAGGGGGCCGTTCAGCCCCAGCATTTT
TRBD2	TRBJ2-1	-	TRBV7-2	CASSLDPPSGRASYNEQFF	TGTGCCAGCAGCTTAGACCCCCCTAGCGGGAGGGCCTCCTACAATGAGCAGTTCTTC
TRBD2	TRBJ2-1	-	TRBV4-1	CASSKGEGLAVNNEQFF	TGCGCCAGCAGTAAGGGCGAGGGGCTAGCGGTCAACAATGAGCAGTTCTTC
-	TRBJ1-2	-	TRBV5-6	CASSLTFGVDGYTF	TGTGCCAGCAGCTTAACATTCGGAGTGGATGGCTACACCTTC
-	TRBJ2-1	once	TRBV5-6	CASSLGVGFYNEQFF	TGTGCCAGCAGCTTGGGGGTGGGCTTCTACAATGAGCAGTTCTTC
-	TRBJ1-1	-	TRBV28	CASSLTLQGRGAFF	TGTGCCAGCAGTCTCACGTTACAGGGTAGAGGAGCTTTCTTT
-	TRBJ1-2	once	TRBV7-2	CASSAKVGRANYGYTF	TGTGCCAGCAGCGCCAAGGTGGGCAGAGCTAACTATGGCTACACCTTC
TRBD1	TRBJ1-2	few	TRBV5-1	CASSDRGVIGYGYTF	TGCGCCAGCAGCGACAGGGGAGTCATTGGCTATGGCTACACCTTC
TRBD2	TRBJ2-1	-	TRBV7-2	CASSPGTSGIIIF	TGTGCCAGCAGCCCCGGGACTAGCGGGATTATAATCTTC
TRBD1	TRBJ2-2	-	TRBV7-9	CASSLLTGSNTGELFF	TGTGCCAGCAGCTTACTGACAGGGTCGAACACCGGGGAGCTGTTTTTT
TRBD1	TRBJ2-7	-	TRBV25-1	CASRGGQVDEQYF	TGTGCCAGCAGAGGGGGACAGGTCGACGAGCAGTACTTC
TRBD1	TRBJ1-4	few	TRBV6-5	CASNLSRDRAEKLFF	TGTGCCAGCAACCTCTCCCGGGACAGGGCCGAAAAACTGTTTTTT
-	TRBJ2-5	-	TRBV7-3	CASSLMGDLGETQYF	TGTGCCAGCAGCTTAATGGGAGACCTAGGGGAGACCCAGTACTTC